One T cell receptor beta chain is described in this entry. Its matching antigen is unknown. The record originates from a study of blood T cells in healthy people across ages. General observations from the study: Diversity figures derived from one million T cells were judged to underestimate the true value.

The CDR3 loop spans 13 amino acids. CDR1 is SGHRS and CDR2 is YFSETQ in the germline V gene. V gave up 1 base and J gave up 7 bases, with 11 bases separating them. For the second PCR, which ran for roughly 6 to 11 cycles, a sample-barcoded 5' primer and a J-beta primer mix were used. In TCRdb, the 5' RACE reads were re-called with MiXCR into one record per CDR3 protein. The sample lists fewer than 900,000 distinct CDR3 sequences, 40% to 45% occurring once. Source material: blood. This chain uses TRBV5-1 with TRBJ2-5; a possible D gene is TRBD2 (5 bases). This receptor was obtained from a woman in her sixties or seventies in good health. The CDR3 region is CASSLQRRGTQYF. The CDR3 DNA sequence: TGCGCCAGCAGCTTGCAACGCCGGGGGACCCAGTACTTC.